A selection of T cell receptor beta chains follows, all from one sample in a study of blood T cell repertoires in COVID-19. Generated by immunoSEQ multiplex PCR, the TCRdb table keeps only in-frame clones and is missing some. In the table there are 180,000 or so clones, about 88% of which are singletons. Specimen: peripheral blood. The receptors come from a woman of 80 years or more in a cohort sampled during active or convalescent COVID-19. CDR3s include the opening cysteine and the closing phenylalanine or tryptophan. A D gene is named only where the DNA matches it firmly. Where a row states a size, it is once, few, many or the class of an expanded clone; other rows omit it.

TRBV12-3/TRBV12-4	-	-	TRBJ1-2	TGTGCCAGCAACCACGACAAGAACTATGGCTACACCTTC	CASNHDKNYGYTF
TRBV5-1	-	-	TRBJ2-4	TGCGCCAGCAGCTTTGAGGAGGGTATGGACATTCAGTACTTC	CASSFEEGMDIQYF
TRBV27	-	TRBD2	TRBJ2-1	TGTGCCAGTAGTCTCCTTGACGCGTCGGGGGGACAGTTCTTC	CASSLLDASGGQFF
TRBV7-6	few	-	TRBJ2-7	TGTGCCAGCAGCTTAGCTTCCGGTCGCTCCTACGAGCAGTACTTC	CASSLASGRSYEQYF
TRBV3-1/TRBV3-2	-	TRBD2	TRBJ2-3	TGTGCCAGCAGCTCCCAGACTAGCGGCACAGATACGCAGTATTTT	CASSSQTSGTDTQYF
TRBV3-1/TRBV3-2	-	TRBD2	TRBJ2-1	TGTGCCAGCAGCCAAGAGGGGACTAGCGGACTTTCCTACAATGAGCAGTTCTTC	CASSQEGTSGLSYNEQFF
TRBV5-4	once	-	TRBJ1-1	TGTGCCAGCAGCTTGGCCGGTGAAACTGAAGCTTTCTTT	CASSLAGETEAFF
TRBV9	-	TRBD1	TRBJ1-2	TGTGCCAGCAGCGTAGCCGGGACAGGGGGCTGGATGCTTGGCTACACCTTC	CASSVAGTGGWMLGYTF
TRBV2	-	TRBD1	TRBJ1-2	TGTGCCAGCAGTCTGAGAGGACAGGGGGATGGCTACACCTTC	CASSLRGQGDGYTF
TRBV10-2	few	TRBD1	TRBJ1-5	TGCGCCAGCAGTGACCAGGGACAGCTGTATCAGCCCCAGCATTTT	CASSDQGQLYQPQHF
TRBV28	-	-	TRBJ2-4	TGTGCCAGCAGAACCAGGGTCATCCGCGGCAAAAACATTCAGTACTTC	CASRTRVIRGKNIQYF
TRBV5-1	once	TRBD1	TRBJ1-1	TGCGCCAGCAGCGAACAGGGGGCTGGTGAAGCTTTCTTT	CASSEQGAGEAFF
TRBV2	-	-	TRBJ1-5	TGTGCCAGCAACCGGGACGGGGACTCAAATCAGCCCCAGCATTTT	CASNRDGDSNQPQHF
TRBV2	once	TRBD1	TRBJ1-2	TGTGCCAGCAAAACAGGGGGCGCCTATGGCTACACCTTC	CASKTGGAYGYTF
TRBV6-5	-	-	TRBJ2-3	TGTGCCAGCAGTTACAATTTCGGCGGGTACACAGATACGCAGTATTTT	CASSYNFGGYTDTQYF
TRBV29-1	-	-	TRBJ2-2	TGCAGCGTTGGGGCAGTAAACACCGGGGAGCTGTTTTTT	CSVGAVNTGELFF
TRBV27	-	-	TRBJ1-6	TGTGCCAGCAGTTCGAAATACCTATACAGTGATAATTCACCCCTCCACTTT	CASSSKYLYSDNSPLHF
TRBV18	-	TRBD1	TRBJ1-4	TGTGCCAGCTCAAGAGGGGGCCTCGGTAATGAAAAACTGTTTTTT	CASSRGGLGNEKLFF
TRBV6-5	-	-	TRBJ1-1	TGTGCCAGCAGTTACTCGGGAACATCCAGGGACACTGAAGCTTTCTTT	CASSYSGTSRDTEAFF
TRBV7-9	once	-	TRBJ2-3	TGTGCCAGCACCCCTACCGGCGGGACAGCCCGCACAGATACGCAGTATTTT	CASTPTGGTARTDTQYF
TRBV4-2	-	TRBD2	TRBJ2-1	TGTGCCAGCAGCCAATTCGGGACTAGCAGAGACTCCTACAATGAGCAGTTCTTC	CASSQFGTSRDSYNEQFF
TRBV6-5	-	-	TRBJ1-6	TGTGCCAGCAGTTCAACAGGGACGTCCTATAATTCACCCCTCCACTTT	CASSSTGTSYNSPLHF
TRBV28	-	-	TRBJ1-1	TGTGCCAGCAGTTTCAATCGACAGGTCTATATCAGAGGGAACACTGAAGCTTTCTTT	CASSFNRQVYIRGNTEAFF
TRBV6-2/TRBV6-3	-	-	TRBJ2-1	TGTGCCAGCAGTTACAGGACTTCGTACAATGAGCAGTTCTTC	CASSYRTSYNEQFF
TRBV27	-	TRBD1	TRBJ1-5	TGTGCCAGCAGTTTATCCGGGACAGGGGGCAATCAGCCCCAGCATTTT	CASSLSGTGGNQPQHF
TRBV5-6	once	-	TRBJ2-3	TGTGCCAGCAAGATCCGGAGCGGACTCACAGATACGCAGTATTTT	CASKIRSGLTDTQYF
TRBV5-1	-	TRBD1	TRBJ2-3	TGCGCCAGCAGCTTGTCGGGACAGGGGTCAGATACGCAGTATTTT	CASSLSGQGSDTQYF
TRBV6-2/TRBV6-3	-	TRBD1	TRBJ1-1	TGTGCCAGCAGTTCTCCGGACAGGGCTGAAGCTTTCTTT	CASSSPDRAEAFF
TRBV6-1	-	-	TRBJ2-7	TGTGCCAGCAGTGAAGGATACGGGGAGCAGTACTTC	CASSEGYGEQYF
TRBV28	-	TRBD1	TRBJ1-6	TGTGCCAGCAGGGACAGGGGCGGGTCACCCCTCCACTTT	CASRDRGGSPLHF
TRBV28	-	-	TRBJ1-1	TGTGCCAGCAGTGCCGGGTTTCAAGCTTTCTTT	CASSAGFQAFF
TRBV28	-	-	TRBJ1-3	TGTGCCAGCAGCCCCCTCACAGGGACTGGAAACACCATATATTTT	CASSPLTGTGNTIYF
TRBV11-3	-	-	TRBJ1-4	TGTGCCAGCAGCTTAGATCGGGCAGGAGGAGGTGAAAAACTGTTTTTT	CASSLDRAGGGEKLFF
TRBV3-1/TRBV3-2	-	TRBD1	TRBJ2-5	TGTGCCAGCAGCCGAACCGGGACAGGGATAGGGGAGACCCAGTACTTC	CASSRTGTGIGETQYF
TRBV14	-	-	TRBJ1-2	TGTGCCAGCAGCCAAGAACGGGGAGAAGTTGGTGGCTACACCTTC	CASSQERGEVGGYTF
TRBV27	-	TRBD1	TRBJ1-1	TGTGCCAGCAGTGCCCGACAGGGTAGAACTGAAGCTTTCTTT	CASSARQGRTEAFF
TRBV30	-	-	TRBJ1-5	TGTGCCTGCCGACAGAACAACAATCAGCCCCAGCATTTT	CACRQNNNQPQHF
TRBV11-2	-	-	TRBJ1-2	TGTGCCAGCAGCTTAGGAGGCGGGGCGAACTATGGCTACACCTTC	CASSLGGGANYGYTF
TRBV18	-	TRBD2	TRBJ2-3	TGTGCCAGCTCGCCGGGACTAGCGGCAGATACGCAGTATTTT	CASSPGLAADTQYF
TRBV2	-	TRBD1	TRBJ1-2	TGTGCCCTCAAGGACATACGGTTCGCCGGAGGACAGGGGGCCGGTGGCTACACCTTC	CALKDIRFAGGQGAGGYTF
TRBV6-5	once	-	TRBJ1-1	TGTGCCAGCAGCGTACCGTTAGACACTGAAGCTTTCTTT	CASSVPLDTEAFF